A single sample is the source of the 26 T cell receptor beta chains below, sequenced in a study of T cells in tuberculosis. Thawed, overnight-rested PBMC were stained with GMM-loaded CD1B tetramer, viability dye and anti-CD3, then sorted. C32 glucose monomycolate from Rhodococcus equi was loaded onto the CD1B tetramers. Using immunoSEQ multiplex PCR, the repertoire was profiled, and TCRdb retains in-frame clones only, with some absent. This sample yields 88,000 or so clones, of which roughly 93% are seen a single time; 1.9% belongs to the top ten. The sample consisted of CD1b-GMM tetramer-negative cells sorted from PBMCs. The receptors originated from an adult woman with latent tuberculosis.

The V gene is TRBV2, the J gene TRBJ2-7; the match to TRBD1 covers 9 bases. Germline CDR1 is SNHLY and CDR2 is FYNNEI. Losses at the gene ends were 6 bases for V and 1 base for J; bases not matched to a gene: 7. The CDR3 has 15 amino acids. Here the CDR3 DNA reads TGTGCCAGCAGGAAGACGGGACAGGGATCCTACGAGCAGTACTTC. Translation gives CASRKTGQGSYEQYF.

The rearrangement links TRBV2 to TRBJ1-5; D uncertain. Trimming removed 7 bases at V and 5 bases at J, with 15 bases between. Germline V gene data show CDR1 as SNHLY and CDR2 as FYNNEI. The CDR3 spans 14 residues. CDR3 protein: CASKGPGGYQPQHF. In nucleotides, the CDR3 is TGTGCCAGCAAAGGACCAGGAGGGTATCAGCCCCAGCATTTT.

The CDR3 reads CASSISPSRGTDTQYF. CDR3 DNA sequence: TGTGCCAGTAGTATAAGCCCCTCTCGGGGCACAGATACGCAGTATTTT. This sequence joins TRBV19 and TRBJ2-3; D unclear. The CDR3 runs to 16 residues. Germline CDR1 reads LNHDA; CDR2 reads SQIVND (reference sequence). V shed 2 bases and J shed 1 base, with 13 bases lying between them. Drawing the rest from reference TRBV19 and TRBJ2-3, the complete variable domain is DGGITQSPKYLFRKEGQNVTLSCEQNLNHDAMYWYRQDPGQGLRLIYYSQIVNDFQKGDIAEGYSVSREKKESFPLTVTSAQKNPTAFYLCASSISPSRGTDTQYFGPGTRLTVL.

DNA for the CDR3: TGCGCCAGCAGCTTGATGGGACAGGGGGCCCACTCTGGAAACACCATATATTTT. Translation: CASSLMGQGAHSGNTIYF. This chain connects TRBV5-1 to TRBJ1-3, with 12 nucleotides matching TRBD1. Trimming cost V 1 base and J 0 bases; bases outside gene matches: 5. Germline CDR1 reads SGHRS; CDR2 reads YFSETQ. The CDR3 has 18 amino acids.

The V gene is TRBV5-8, the J gene TRBJ2-6; TRBD2 aligns across 7 bases. With V trimmed by 1 base and J by 0 bases, 7 bases remained unmatched. The CDR3 is 18 amino acids. CDR1 SGHTS and CDR2 YDEGEE come from the germline V gene. CDR3 in amino acids: CASSLYAAGYSGANVLTF. The CDR3 bases are TGTGCCAGCAGCTTGTATGCAGCGGGGTACTCTGGGGCCAACGTCCTGACTTTC.

J is TRBJ2-7 and V is TRBV7-2; TRBD2 agrees at 11 bases. This CDR3 has 16 residues. The germline V gene has CDR1 SGHTA and CDR2 FQGNSA. After removal of 4 bases from V and 5 bases from J, the junction contained 10 bases not matched to a gene. This chain's CDR3 is CASSWGLAVFAHEQYF. The CDR3 nucleotides read TGTGCCAGCAGCTGGGGACTAGCGGTCTTCGCCCACGAGCAGTACTTC. The full variable domain, rest sourced from reference TRBV7-2 and TRBJ2-7, is GAGVSQSPSNKVTEKGKDVELRCDPISGHTALYWYRQSLGQGLEFLIYFQGNSAPDKSGLPSDRFSAERTGGSVSTLTIQRTQQEDSAVYLCASSWGLAVFAHEQYFGPGTRLTVT.

The rearrangement links TRBV11-1 to TRBJ2-1; D possibly corresponds to TRBD2 (7 bases). The CDR3 has 15 amino acids. The germline V gene has CDR1 SGHAT and CDR2 FQDESV (reference sequence). V was pared by 3 bases and J by 6 bases, with 15 bases between. This CDR3 reads CASSFGGGPPNEQFF. The DNA of the CDR3 is TGTGCCAGCAGCTTTGGGGGGGGGCCCCCCAATGAGCAGTTCTTC.

This clone was seen just once. This rearrangement joins TRBV5-1 to TRBJ1-2; 7 nucleotides agree with TRBD1. CDR3 size: 14 residues. The germline V gene has CDR1 SGHRS and CDR2 YFSETQ. With 0 bases clipped from V and 4 bases from J, the junction kept 3 bases outside the gene matches. The CDR3 is CASSLGDRLYGYTF. The CDR3 region has the DNA TGCGCCAGCAGCTTGGGGGACAGACTCTATGGCTACACCTTC.

The chain's CDR3 is CASSRDRGYYEQYF. The DNA for the CDR3 is TGTGCCAGCAGCCGGGACAGGGGATACTACGAGCAGTACTTC. This chain links TRBV6-5 with TRBJ2-7; 10 bases are a match to TRBD1. CDR1 and CDR2 from the germline V gene are MNHEY and SVGAGI. The CDR3 runs 14 residues. The ends lost 6 bases at V and 3 bases at J; junction bases unmatched: 5.

The chain has TRBV11-2 and TRBJ2-7, with 9 bases lining up with TRBD2. V shed 5 bases, J shed 5 bases, and the junction held 13 bases outside the gene matches. CDR1 SGHAT and CDR2 FQNNGV come from the germline V gene. The CDR3 has 16 amino acids. This chain's CDR3 is CASSRVGGGALDEQYF. The CDR3 DNA is TGTGCCAGCAGCCGAGTTGGCGGGGGGGCGCTTGACGAGCAGTACTTC. The full variable domain, rest sourced from reference TRBV11-2 and TRBJ2-7, is EAGVAQSPRYKIIEKRQSVAFWCNPISGHATLYWYQQILGQGPKLLIQFQNNGVVDDSQLPKDRFSAERLKGVDSTLKIQPAKLEDSAVYLCASSRVGGGALDEQYFGPGTRLTVT.

This clone was detected a few times. Germline is not matched at one junction end, which may reflect a read error. The chain has TRBV12-5 and TRBJ2-1, with TRBD2 matching 11 bases. The CDR3 runs to 14 residues. Germline V gene sequence: CDR1 LGHNT, CDR2 FRNRAP. The CDR3 DNA sequence: TGTGCTAGTGGTTTATCAAATAGCGGGGGGGCCCTTGTCTTC. Translation gives CASGLSNSGGALVF.

This rearrangement joins TRBV13 to TRBJ2-1, with 9 bases lining up with TRBD1. CDR3 length: 18 amino acids. V gave up 0 bases and J gave up 7 bases; unmatched junction bases: 13. Germline V gene data show CDR1 as PRHDT and CDR2 as FYEKMQ (reference sequence). The CDR3 DNA reads as TGTGCCAGCAGCTTAGGCCCCCGACAGGGGGTCAGCGGGAATGAGCAGTTCTTC. This gives the protein CASSLGPRQGVSGNEQFF.

The V gene is TRBV11-2, the J gene TRBJ2-1; D is possibly TRBD2 (6 bases). The CDR3 length is 15 residues. V dropped 0 bases and J dropped 3 bases, with 9 bases sitting between them. Germline V gene sequence: CDR1 SGHAT, CDR2 FQNNGV. The CDR3, as DNA: TGTGCCAGCAGCTTAGAGCGGGGAAACTACAATGAGCAGTTCTTC. It encodes CASSLERGNYNEQFF. Full variable domain (remainder filled in from reference TRBV11-2 and TRBJ2-1): EAGVAQSPRYKIIEKRQSVAFWCNPISGHATLYWYQQILGQGPKLLIQFQNNGVVDDSQLPKDRFSAERLKGVDSTLKIQPAKLEDSAVYLCASSLERGNYNEQFFGPGTRLTVL.

A single count supports this clone. The chain employs TRBV19 and TRBJ1-5; D is possibly TRBD1 (6 bases). The CDR3 covers 12 residues. CDR1 and CDR2 from the germline V gene are LNHDA and SQIVND (reference sequence). V was pared by 6 bases and J by 7 bases, with 10 bases between. CDR3 region: CASRGQGQPQHF. The CDR3 DNA reads as TGTGCCAGTAGGGGGCAGGGGCAGCCCCAGCATTTT.

This clone has only a few counts. This CDR3 reads CASSSPLSPHRTDTQYF. CDR3 nucleotide sequence: TGTGCCAGCAGCTCCCCTCTCAGTCCCCACCGCACAGATACGCAGTATTTT. The V and J genes are TRBV7-6 and TRBJ2-3, with D unresolved. Trimming stripped 4 bases from V and 1 base from J, with 18 bases between. The CDR3 has 17 amino acids. Germline CDR1 SGHVS, CDR2 FNYEAQ.

This clone was recorded a few times. The V call is TRBV5-1, the J call TRBJ2-3, with a weak D call TRBD2 (7 bases). CDR3 length: 15 amino acids. Germline V gene lookup returns CDR1 SGHRS and CDR2 YFSETQ. Trimming took 2 bases from V and 5 from J, leaving 15 bases between them. CDR3 region: CASSLRGGAIDTQYF. The CDR3 DNA sequence: TGCGCCAGCAGCTTACGAGGGGGGGCCATAGATACGCAGTATTTT. Variable domain in full (rest from reference TRBV5-1 and TRBJ2-3): KAGVTQTPRYLIKTRGQQVTLSCSPISGHRSVSWYQQTPGQGLQFLFEYFSETQRNKGNFPGRFSGRQFSNSRSEMNVSTLELGDSALYLCASSLRGGAIDTQYFGPGTRLTVL.

This clone has more than one count but fewer than ten. The rearrangement links TRBV7-6 to TRBJ1-3; 8 bases are a match to TRBD1. The CDR3 length is 15 residues. Looked up from germline, CDR1 is SGHVS and CDR2 is FNYEAQ. V gave up 4 bases and J gave up 3 bases; unmatched junction bases: 5. The CDR3 region is CASSSSGGVGNTIYF. In nucleotides, the CDR3 is TGTGCCAGCAGCTCATCAGGGGGCGTTGGAAACACCATATATTTT. Full variable domain (missing parts from reference TRBV7-6 and TRBJ1-3): GAGVSQSPRYKVTKRGQDVALRCDPISGHVSLYWYRQALGQGPEFLTYFNYEAQQDKSGLPNDRFSAERPEGSISTLTIQRTEQRDSAMYRCASSSSGGVGNTIYFGEGSWLTVV.

The chain employs TRBV7-8 and TRBJ1-6, with D possibly being TRBD1 (6 bases). The CDR3 extends over 13 amino acids. Trimming pared 4 bases from V and 11 bases from J, leaving 12 bases between. Germline CDR1 is SGHVS and CDR2 is FQNEAQ. Here the CDR3 reads CASSSNREAPLHF. CDR3 coding DNA: TGTGCCAGCAGCTCCAACAGGGAAGCACCCCTCCACTTT.

The chain uses TRBV19 and TRBJ2-7; TRBD1 is a possible D gene (6 bases). The CDR3 spans 15 residues. CDR1 and CDR2 from the germline V gene are LNHDA and SQIVND (reference sequence). V lost 6 bases and J lost 5, with 20 bases in between. CDR3 sequence (DNA): TGTGCCAGTAGATTGGGGGCAGCGTTTACCCACGAGCAGTACTTC. Translating it yields CASRLGAAFTHEQYF.

V is TRBV6-1 and J is TRBJ1-3; D remains unclear. V dropped 1 base and J dropped 0 bases, with 13 bases sitting between them. CDR1 is MNHNS and CDR2 is SASEGT in the germline V gene. The CDR3 contains 17 residues. CDR3 nucleotides: TGTGCCAGCAGTGAAGTTCCTGCGTTCGGCTCTGGAAACACCATATATTTT. Protein: CASSEVPAFGSGNTIYF.

The gene calls are TRBV25-1 and TRBJ2-7; D is unclear. The CDR3 loop spans 14 amino acids. Germline-derived CDR1 and CDR2 are MGHDK and SYGVNS. V lost 6 bases and J lost 0, with 12 bases in between. Here the CDR3 DNA reads TGTGCCAGCAGCGCGTTATTCAACTCCTACGAGCAGTACTTC. Residues: CASSALFNSYEQYF.

The V gene is TRBV5-6, the J gene TRBJ2-3; TRBD2 matches at 8 bases. Germline-derived CDR1 and CDR2 are SGHDT and YYEEEE. V gave up 1 base and J gave up 2 bases; unmatched junction bases: 6. The CDR3 sequence is 16 residues long. CDR3 region: CASSLFGRGDTDTQYF. CDR3 DNA: TGTGCCAGCAGCTTGTTCGGGCGGGGGGACACAGATACGCAGTATTTT.

This chain uses TRBV25-1 with TRBJ2-1; a possible D gene is TRBD2 (7 bases). This CDR3 is 16 amino acids long. The V gene's germline CDR1 is MGHDK and CDR2 SYGVNS. Trimming stripped 3 bases from V and 5 bases from J, with 17 bases between. For the CDR3, the DNA is TGTGCCAGCAGTGAGGGCGGGGGCCATCATAACAATGAGCAGTTCTTC. It specifies CASSEGGGHHNNEQFF.

This sequence joins TRBV7-2 and TRBJ2-4; 7 positions match TRBD1. The germline gives CDR1 SGHTA, CDR2 FQGNSA. V lost 5 bases and J lost 7; bases outside the gene matches: 8. The CDR3 runs to 14 residues. The chain's CDR3 is CASSPGGSENIQYF. In DNA form, the CDR3 reads TGTGCCAGCAGCCCAGGGGGTTCTGAGAACATTCAGTACTTC. The full variable domain, rest sourced from reference TRBV7-2 and TRBJ2-4, is GAGVSQSPSNKVTEKGKDVELRCDPISGHTALYWYRQSLGQGLEFLIYFQGNSAPDKSGLPSDRFSAERTGGSVSTLTIQRTQQEDSAVYLCASSPGGSENIQYFGAGTRLSVL.

The chain recombines TRBV13 with TRBJ1-1; D is possibly TRBD1 (5 bases). This CDR3 has 14 amino acids. Between the trimmed V and J ends, which lost 5 bases and 0 bases, there was a span of 10 bases. The V gene's germline CDR1 is PRHDT and CDR2 FYEKMQ (reference sequence). CDR3 sequence: CASSERQMNTEAFF. The CDR3 bases are TGTGCCAGCAGCGAGAGACAGATGAACACTGAAGCTTTCTTT.

The chain joins TRBV5-5 to TRBJ1-6; D is perhaps TRBD1 (5 bases). Germline V lookup: CDR1 SGHKS, CDR2 YYEKEE (reference sequence). The CDR3 contains 14 residues. V shed 6 bases and J shed 7 bases, with 14 bases lying between them. The CDR3 DNA reads as TGTGCCAGCACCCTGGGGCAGATCAATTCACCCCTCCACTTT. Encoded protein: CASTLGQINSPLHF.